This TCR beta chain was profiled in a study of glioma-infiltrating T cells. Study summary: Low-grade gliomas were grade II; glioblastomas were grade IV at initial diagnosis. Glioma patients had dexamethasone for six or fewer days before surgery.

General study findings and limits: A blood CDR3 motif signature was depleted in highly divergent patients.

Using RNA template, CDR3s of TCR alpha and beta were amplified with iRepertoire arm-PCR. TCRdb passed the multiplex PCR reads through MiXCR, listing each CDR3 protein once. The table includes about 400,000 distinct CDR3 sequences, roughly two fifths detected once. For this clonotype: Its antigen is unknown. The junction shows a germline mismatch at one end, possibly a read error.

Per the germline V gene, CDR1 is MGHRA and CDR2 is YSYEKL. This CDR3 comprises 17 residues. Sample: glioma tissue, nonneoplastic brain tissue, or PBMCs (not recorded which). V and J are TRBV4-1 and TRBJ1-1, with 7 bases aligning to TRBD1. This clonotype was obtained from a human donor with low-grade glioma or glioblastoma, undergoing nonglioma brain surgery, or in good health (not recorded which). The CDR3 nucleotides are TGCGCCAGCAGCCGACCATCTCCGGGACAGTTGAACACTGAATCTTTCTTT. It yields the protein CASSRPSPGQLNTESFF.